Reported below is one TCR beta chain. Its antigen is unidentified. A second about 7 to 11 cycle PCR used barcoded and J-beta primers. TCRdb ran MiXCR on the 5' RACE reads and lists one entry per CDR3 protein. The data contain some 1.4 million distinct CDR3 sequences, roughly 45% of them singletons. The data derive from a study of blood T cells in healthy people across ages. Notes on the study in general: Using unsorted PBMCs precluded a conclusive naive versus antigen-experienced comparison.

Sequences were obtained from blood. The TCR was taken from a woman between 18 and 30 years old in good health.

This CDR3 reads CASSFPPTGVPKNIQYF. CDR3 bases: TGTGCCAGCAGTTTTCCCCCCACAGGGGTCCCCAAAAACATTCAGTACTTC. The chain combines TRBV27 with TRBJ2-4; TRBD1 aligns across 7 bases. CDR3 length: 17 residues. V was clipped by 3 bases and J by 2 bases; unmatched bases: 10. Germline lookup yields CDR1 MNHEY and CDR2 SMNVEV (reference sequence).